The 25 T cell receptor beta chains listed next were all sequenced from one sample in a study of beta chain features in type 1 diabetes. All of the isolated RNA was reverse transcribed, so expressed TCRB transcripts were sequenced. Measured with immunoSEQ multiplex PCR; TCRdb has only the in-frame clones, and not every one. Of 400,000 to 500,000 clones listed, around 14% are singletons. Sequenced input: naive CD4+ T cells from blood. These TCRs come from a man younger than 40 in good health.

Notes on this clone: At one end the junction does not follow the germline gene, possibly because of a read error. The rearrangement joins TRBV29-1 to TRBJ2-1; D remains ambiguous. This CDR3 is 14 amino acids long. Germline V gene data show CDR1 as SQVTM and CDR2 as ANQGSEA. The CDR3 nucleotides are TGCAGCGGTGAAGATCGGGCAGCCTTTAATGAGCAGTTCTTC. It is translated as CSGEDRAAFNEQFF.

There are a few counts of this clone. This chain links TRBV11-3 with TRBJ2-5; the D is unclear. This CDR3 region has 14 residues. Trimming pared 5 bases from V and 5 bases from J, leaving 15 bases between. Per the germline V gene, CDR1 is SGHNT and CDR2 is YENEEA. CDR3 coding DNA: TGTGCCAGCAGCCCAAGGTGGGGTGGCGAGACCCAGTACTTC. Its translation: CASSPRWGGETQYF. The complete variable domain, with remaining parts taken from reference TRBV11-3 and TRBJ2-5, reads EAGVVQSPRYKIIEKKQPVAFWCNPISGHNTLYWYLQNLGQGPELLIRYENEEAVDDSQLPKDRFSAERLKGVDSTLKIQPAELGDSAVYLCASSPRWGGETQYFGPGTRLLVL.

V usage is TRBV5-1 and J usage is TRBJ2-5; no clear D gene. Trimming left V 4 bases short and J 5 bases short, with 15 bases between. The CDR3 contains 14 residues. Germline V gene data show CDR1 as SGHRS and CDR2 as YFSETQ. DNA of the CDR3: TGCGCCAGCAGCGTGTCCCCTTCGTGGGAGACCCAGTACTTC. It specifies CASSVSPSWETQYF.

This chain joins TRBV18 and TRBJ2-7; 12 positions agree with TRBD2. The CDR3 is 17 residues long. V was pared by 1 base and J by 4 bases, with 8 bases of the junction left unmatched. The germline V gene has CDR1 KGHSH and CDR2 LQKENI. The CDR3 loop is CASSPRFRLAGGYEQYV. The CDR3 bases are TGTGCCAGCTCACCACGGTTTCGGCTAGCGGGAGGGTACGAGCAGTACGTC.

This clone has only a few counts. The rearrangement links TRBV4-1 to TRBJ2-3; D is uncertain. V lost 0 bases to trimming and J lost 2 bases, with 15 bases between them. The CDR3 length is 17 residues. Per germline, CDR1 MGHRA and CDR2 YSYEKL. CDR3 region: CASSQDRSVTYTDTQYF. The CDR3 DNA reads as TGCGCCAGCAGCCAAGATCGGTCAGTCACATACACAGATACGCAGTATTTT.

This clone has just a few counts. The chain links TRBV9 to TRBJ2-2; D unclear. This CDR3 comprises 14 residues. The germline V gene encodes CDR1 SGDLS and CDR2 YYNGEE. The V end was cut by 0 bases, the J end by 7 bases, with 10 bases between. Here the CDR3 reads CASSVDQTGGELFF. The CDR3 DNA follows: TGTGCCAGCAGCGTAGATCAGACGGGCGGGGAGCTGTTTTTT.

This clone was recorded a few times. This chain uses TRBV7-9 with TRBJ2-1; D is perhaps TRBD2 (5 bases). V dropped 7 bases and J dropped 4 bases, with 14 bases sitting between them. The CDR3 spans 14 residues. Germline CDR1 SEHNR, CDR2 FQNEAQ (reference sequence). CDR3 DNA sequence: TGTGCCAGCAATTGGATAGCGCAATACAATGAGCAGTTCTTC. This gives the protein CASNWIAQYNEQFF.

The rearrangement joins TRBV7-2 to TRBJ2-7, with D perhaps assigned TRBD1 or TRBD2 (5 bases each). V was shortened by 2 bases and J by 2 bases, with 13 bases between the two germline ends. Germline lookup yields CDR1 SGHTA and CDR2 FQGNSA. The length of the CDR3 is 15 residues. The CDR3 DNA sequence: TGTGCCAGCAGCTTACGCCCCGGGGCTGCCTACGAGCAGTACGTC. Translated, it gives CASSLRPGAAYEQYV.

A few counts support this clone. The J gene is TRBJ2-3, the V gene TRBV4-3; 14 bases align to TRBD2. This CDR3 spans 19 amino acids. Germline-derived CDR1 and CDR2 are LGHNA and YSLEER. With V trimmed by 0 bases and J by 0 bases, 5 bases remained unmatched. CDR3 residues: CASSQDWTSGGSSTDTQYF. CDR3 DNA sequence: TGCGCCAGCAGCCAAGACTGGACTAGCGGGGGGTCTAGCACAGATACGCAGTATTTT.

This chain joins TRBV5-4 and TRBJ2-1; TRBD2 matches at 14 bases. Germline CDR1 reads SGHNT; CDR2 reads YYREEE (reference sequence). V trimming: 6 bases; J trimming: 3 bases; junction bases outside the gene matches: 5. The CDR3 covers 16 residues. The chain's CDR3 is CASTRLAGGIYNEQFF. Written as DNA, the CDR3 is TGTGCCAGCACCAGACTAGCGGGAGGGATCTACAATGAGCAGTTCTTC.

The sample holds a few counts of this clone. The chain links TRBV7-9 to TRBJ1-2; 7 positions match TRBD1. V lost 1 base and J lost 12; bases outside the gene matches: 2. Germline V gene data show CDR1 as SEHNR and CDR2 as FQNEAQ (reference sequence). The CDR3 length is 11 residues. DNA for the CDR3: TGTGCCAGCAGCTTAGGGGGGACAGACACCTTC. Translation gives CASSLGGTDTF.

The chain couples TRBV27 to TRBJ2-1, with a possible D match to TRBD2 (6 bases). Germline CDR1 MNHEY, CDR2 SMNVEV (reference sequence). The CDR3 runs 14 residues. The V and J ends lost 5 bases and 4 bases respectively, with 12 bases between them. CDR3 sequence reads: CASSPGSAYNEQFF. As DNA, the CDR3 is TGTGCCAGCAGTCCCGGGAGCGCATACAATGAGCAGTTCTTC.

This clone was observed a few times. DNA for the CDR3: TGCAGCGTTGCCCAGGACTCTGGAAACACCATATATTTT. Its protein product is CSVAQDSGNTIYF. The chain employs TRBV29-1 and TRBJ1-3, with D uncertain. The CDR3 extends over 13 amino acids. V was pared by 4 bases and J by 0 bases, with 7 bases between. Germline CDR1 SQVTM, CDR2 ANQGSEA.

The chain links TRBV9 to TRBJ2-1; TRBD1 agrees at 8 bases. V lost 4 bases and J lost 5; bases outside the gene matches: 11. The CDR3 consists of 16 residues. Germline CDR1 and CDR2: SGDLS and YYNGEE. CDR3 in amino acids: CASSRRTGMWNNEQFF. The DNA of the CDR3 is TGTGCCAGCAGCCGACGGACAGGGATGTGGAACAATGAGCAGTTCTTC.

This clone was observed a handful of times. The V and J genes are TRBV28 and TRBJ2-1, with D possibly matching TRBD1 (5 bases). The V and J ends lost 2 bases and 8 bases respectively, with 7 bases between them. CDR1 is MDHEN, CDR2 SYDVKM, per germline. This CDR3 is 12 amino acids long. This chain's CDR3 is CASSLLGDEQFF. The CDR3 coding sequence is TGTGCCAGCAGTTTACTAGGGGATGAGCAGTTCTTC.

Only a few counts were recorded for this clone. The chain has TRBV29-1 and TRBJ2-2; TRBD1 agrees at 8 bases. V was clipped by 0 bases and J by 3 bases; unmatched bases: 6. Germline lookup yields CDR1 SQVTM and CDR2 ANQGSEA. The CDR3 is made up of 16 amino acids. CDR3 amino acids: CSVEDRNRGDTGELFF. The CDR3 DNA is TGCAGCGTTGAAGATAGGAACAGGGGGGACACCGGGGAGCTGTTTTTT.

The chain has TRBV7-2 and TRBJ2-3; 8 nucleotides align to TRBD2. With V trimmed by 1 base and J by 10 bases, 1 base remained unmatched. The germline gives CDR1 SGHTA, CDR2 FQGNSA. The CDR3 runs 12 residues. The CDR3 loop reads CASSLEAGAQYF. The CDR3 DNA reads as TGTGCCAGCAGCTTAGAAGCGGGGGCGCAGTATTTT.

This clone showed up just a few times. Other nucleotide sequences from this sample produce the same CDR3. V gene TRBV18 combines with J gene TRBJ1-1; TRBD1 might be the D (5 bases). V was clipped by 3 bases and J by 1 base, with 6 bases between them. Germline V CDR1 and CDR2: KGHSH, LQKENI. The CDR3 covers 13 residues. The CDR3 is CASSPQGNTEAFF. CDR3 sequence (DNA): TGTGCCAGCTCACCGCAGGGGAACACTGAAGCTTTCTTT.

This clone showed up just a few times. V is TRBV7-2 and J is TRBJ2-5, with D unclear. Trimming removed 2 bases at V and 1 base at J, with 8 bases between. Germline loops: CDR1 SGHTA, CDR2 FQGNSA. The CDR3 totals 14 residues. CDR3 residues: CASSLSPIQETQYF. CDR3 nucleotides: TGTGCCAGCAGCTTAAGCCCCATCCAAGAGACCCAGTACTTC.

The rearrangement joins TRBV5-1 to TRBJ1-1, with TRBD1 matching 8 bases. The germline CDR1 and CDR2 sequences are SGHRS and YFSETQ. The trim removed 0 bases at V and 6 bases at J, leaving 19 bases unmatched. The CDR3 consists of 19 residues. CDR3 residues: CASSLELLWRTGPGAEAFF. The CDR3 region has the DNA TGCGCCAGCAGCTTGGAGTTATTGTGGAGGACAGGGCCGGGCGCTGAAGCTTTCTTT.

This clone was seen a few times. CDR3 DNA sequence: TGTGCCAGCAGCTTCGGGACAGGAACGGACGAGCAGTACTTC. This gives the protein CASSFGTGTDEQYF. This chain connects TRBV7-9 to TRBJ2-7; 8 bases are a match to TRBD1. Unmatched junction bases numbered 6, after V lost 3 bases and J lost 5 bases. Germline V lookup: CDR1 SEHNR, CDR2 FQNEAQ (reference sequence). This CDR3 is built from 14 residues.

The rearrangement uses TRBV7-2 and TRBJ2-3; D assignment may be TRBD1 or TRBD2 (7 bases each). Germline V gene lookup returns CDR1 SGHTA and CDR2 FQGNSA. The V end was cut by 7 bases, the J end by 0 bases, with 14 bases between. This CDR3 contains 15 residues. CDR3 bases: TGTGCCAGCACCCAGGGGGGGGCCAGCACAGATACGCAGTATTTT. Translating gives CASTQGGASTDTQYF.

This clone was picked up many times. This sequence joins TRBV7-2 and TRBJ2-7, with D perhaps TRBD1 or TRBD2 (5 bases each). In germline, CDR1 is SGHTA, CDR2 FQGNSA. V was shortened by 4 bases and J by 0 bases, with 13 bases between the two germline ends. This CDR3 spans 15 amino acids. This chain's CDR3 is CASSSRDGSSYEQYV. The CDR3 DNA follows: TGTGCCAGCAGCTCCCGGGACGGAAGCTCCTACGAGCAGTACGTC.

The chain recombines TRBV19 with TRBJ2-5; D perhaps matches TRBD1 (5 bases). Trimming cost V 5 bases and J 3 bases, with 7 bases left between them. The CDR3 has 12 amino acids. Germline V gene sequence: CDR1 LNHDA, CDR2 SQIVND (reference sequence). Written as DNA, the CDR3 is TGTGCCAGTAGTGAAGGGGAAGAGACCCAGTACTTC. It translates to CASSEGEETQYF.

The V gene is TRBV14, the J gene TRBJ2-7; 8 nucleotides match TRBD1. The CDR3 is made up of 15 amino acids. V lost 2 bases to trimming and J lost 3 bases; unmatched junction nucleotides: 6. Germline CDR1 SGHDN, CDR2 FVKESK. For the CDR3, the DNA is TGTGCCAGCAGCCAATTGGGACAGGCTAACTACGAGCAGTACTTC. Residues: CASSQLGQANYEQYF.